Each of the 15 T cell receptor beta chains below was sequenced from the same sample in a study of blood T cell repertoires in COVID-19. Using immunoSEQ multiplex PCR, the repertoire was profiled, and TCRdb retains in-frame clones only, with some absent. This table holds approximately 120,000 clones, around four fifths found once. Material for sequencing was peripheral blood. The receptor set was obtained from a human donor in a cohort sampled during active COVID-19.

This clone was detected only a few times. The V gene is TRBV7-2, the J gene TRBJ1-5, with D possibly being TRBD1 (6 bases). The CDR3 has 16 residues. V gave up 4 bases and J gave up 7 bases, with 20 bases separating them. CDR1 and CDR2 from the germline V gene are SGHTA and FQGNSA. DNA of the CDR3: TGTGCCAGCAGCTCGGGGGGTGGGGGCTCGGGACAGCCCCAGCATTTT. Its protein is CASSSGGGGSGQPQHF.

In DNA form, the CDR3 reads TGTGCCAGCAGCACCTTACTAGCGGTAACCTACGAGCAGTACTTC. This sequence encodes CASSTLLAVTYEQYF. J is TRBJ2-7 and V is TRBV6-5; TRBD2 agrees at 8 bases. This CDR3 has 15 residues. Trimming removed 6 bases from V and 2 bases from J; junction bases left unmatched: 9. CDR1 and CDR2 (germline): MNHEY, SVGAGI.

CDR3 loop: CASSEQEVTEAFF. The CDR3 DNA sequence: TGTGCCAGCAGTGAACAGGAGGTCACTGAAGCTTTCTTT. The genes are TRBV6-1 and TRBJ1-1; D not certain. Germline CDR1 and CDR2: MNHNS and SASEGT. The CDR3 length is 13 residues. V shed 2 bases and J shed 4 bases, with 8 bases lying between them.

V gene TRBV4-2 combines with J gene TRBJ2-7; 8 bases align to TRBD2. Germline V gene sequence: CDR1 LGHNA, CDR2 YNFKEQ. CDR3 length: 22 residues. Trimming at V came to 0 bases and at J to 0 bases, leaving 22 bases not matched to a gene. The CDR3 here is CASSQEDYYSAYLSGVSYEQYF. The CDR3 nucleotides are TGTGCCAGCAGCCAAGAAGACTACTACTCAGCGTACCTTAGCGGGGTCTCCTACGAGCAGTACTTC.

The rearrangement links TRBV15 to TRBJ1-3; no clear D. Looked up from germline, CDR1 is LNHNV and CDR2 is YYDKDF (reference sequence). The CDR3 has 16 amino acids. The V end lost 0 bases, the J end lost 2 bases, and 11 bases lay between the germline ends. The CDR3 reads CATSRDGELAGNTIYF. In DNA form, the CDR3 reads TGTGCCACCAGCAGAGATGGGGAACTAGCTGGAAACACCATATATTTT. Complete variable domain (other parts from reference TRBV15 and TRBJ1-3): DAMVIQNPRYQVTQFGKPVTLSCSQTLNHNVMYWYQQKSSQAPKLLFHYYDKDFNNEADTPDNFQSRRPNTSFCFLDIRSPGLGDTAMYLCATSRDGELAGNTIYFGEGSWLTVV.

The chain recombines TRBV11-3 with TRBJ2-3, with 8 bases that match TRBD2. The CDR3 is made up of 15 amino acids. With 5 bases clipped from V and 0 bases from J, the junction kept 4 bases outside the gene matches. Germline CDR1 is SGHNT and CDR2 is YENEEA. CDR3 loop: CASSTSGGSTDTQYF. CDR3 nucleotides: TGTGCCAGCAGCACCAGCGGGGGTAGCACAGATACGCAGTATTTT.

The chain has TRBV4-2 and TRBJ1-2, with a tentative D call TRBD1 (5 bases). CDR1 and CDR2 (germline): LGHNA, YNFKEQ. The CDR3 sequence is 15 residues long. V lost 0 bases and J 4 bases, leaving 12 bases between the germline ends. CDR3 coding DNA: TGTGCCAGCAGCCAAGAGAAGGACACCTTCTATGGCTACACCTTC. Protein sequence: CASSQEKDTFYGYTF.

This clone appeared a single time. The chain uses TRBV29-1 and TRBJ2-2, with 7 bases matching TRBD2. The CDR3 spans 14 residues. Germline values: CDR1 SQVTM, CDR2 ANQGSEA. The ends lost 7 bases at V and 6 bases at J; junction bases unmatched: 11. In DNA, the CDR3 is TGCAGCGCCCGAGGACTAGATCGTCCCGGGGAGCTGTTTTTT. Protein: CSARGLDRPGELFF.

CDR3 DNA: TGCGCCAGCAGCCAGCGCCGCTTCCAGGAAAGCACAGATACGCAGTATTTT. This encodes CASSQRRFQESTDTQYF. The rearrangement uses TRBV4-1 and TRBJ2-3, with no clear D. Germline lookup yields CDR1 MGHRA and CDR2 YSYEKL. The CDR3 sequence is 17 residues long. Trimming stripped 3 bases from V and 0 bases from J, with 16 bases between.

This clone was counted only a few times. The V call is TRBV4-3, the J call TRBJ1-4; D call uncertain. The V gene's germline CDR1 is LGHNA and CDR2 YSLEER. The CDR3 is 12 amino acids. With 1 base removed from V and 10 bases from J, the gap between germline ends came to 7 bases. The CDR3 region has the DNA TGCGCCAGCAGCCAAGTAGATGGAAAACTGTTTTTT. Translating gives CASSQVDGKLFF.

The rearrangement links TRBV28 to TRBJ1-5; 9 nucleotides line up with TRBD1. Germline V gene lookup returns CDR1 MDHEN and CDR2 SYDVKM. V was clipped by 1 base and J by 9 bases; unmatched bases: 13. The CDR3 is 17 amino acids. CDR3 bases: TGTGCCAGCAGTTTATTGTCGGGACAGGGACTAATAGGGCCCCAGCATTTT. Its translation: CASSLLSGQGLIGPQHF.

The genes are TRBV9 and TRBJ2-1; TRBD2 aligns across 13 bases. CDR1 is SGDLS, CDR2 YYNGEE, per germline. Trimming cost V 4 bases and J 2 bases; bases outside gene matches: 3. The length of the CDR3 is 16 residues. The CDR3 nucleotides read TGTGCCAGCAGCACTAGCGGGAGGGCCGCCTACAATGAGCAGTTCTTC. Its protein product is CASSTSGRAAYNEQFF. Together with reference TRBV9 and TRBJ2-1, the CDR3 gives the full variable domain: DSGVTQTPKHLITATGQRVTLRCSPRSGDLSVYWYQQSLDQGLQFLIQYYNGEERAKGNILERFSAQQFPDLHSELNLSSLELGDSALYFCASSTSGRAAYNEQFFGPGTRLTVL.

This chain uses TRBV10-3 with TRBJ2-3; 15 positions match TRBD2. The J segment lost 6 bases and the V segment lost 0 bases, leaving 4 bases of the junction unmatched. Germline CDR1 and CDR2: ENHRY and SYGVKD. The CDR3 has 17 residues. The CDR3 nucleotides are TGTGCCATCAGTGAGTCCAGGACTAGCGGGAGGGCTGATACGCAGTATTTT. This sequence encodes CAISESRTSGRADTQYF.

The CDR3 loop is CASSPQCYEQYF. CDR3 DNA: TGTGCCAGCAGCCCACAGTGCTACGAGCAGTACTTC. The chain uses TRBV21-1 and TRBJ2-7; TRBD1 is the table's D call, not checked against the DNA. TRBV21-1 is listed as a pseudogene. There are 12 residues in the CDR3.

The chain uses TRBV27 and TRBJ2-5; 12 positions match TRBD2. This CDR3 comprises 16 residues. With V trimmed by 4 bases and J by 2 bases, 5 bases remained unmatched. CDR1 MNHEY and CDR2 SMNVEV come from the germline V gene (reference sequence). CDR3 DNA: TGTGCCAGCAGTTCTCGGCTAGCGGGAGGGCAAGAGACCCAGTACTTC. Its translation: CASSSRLAGGQETQYF.